This entry is about one T cell receptor beta chain. Its antigen is not identified. The record originates from a study of chemoradiotherapy in HPV16-positive cancers. For the study at large: A couple of HPV16-positive patients' cells yielded candidate HPV-specific clones and common motifs. The study's findings and limits: Candidate HPV-specific clones and E7-related TCR motifs grew in tumor during treatment.

Trimming took 5 bases from V and 6 from J, leaving 9 bases between them. This CDR3 spans 12 amino acids. Germline V gene lookup returns CDR1 LNHNV and CDR2 YYDKDF (reference sequence). Repertoires were sampled repeatedly during chemoradiotherapy. Profiling relied on immunoSEQ multiplex PCR, and the TCRdb table lists in-frame clones only, not all of them. Among 4,000 to 5,000 clones listed, under 90% were seen once. The material was tumor tissue, obtained from a patient who underwent chemoradiotherapy. The sequence was obtained from a human donor with HPV-associated anogenital cancer. The chain combines TRBV15 with TRBJ2-3; D uncertain. The CDR3 sequence: CATSFRVDTQYF. The CDR3 DNA follows: TGTGCCACCAGCTTCCGAGTCGATACGCAGTATTTT. The variable domain in full, completed from reference TRBV15 and TRBJ2-3, reads DAMVIQNPRYQVTQFGKPVTLSCSQTLNHNVMYWYQQKSSQAPKLLFHYYDKDFNNEADTPDNFQSRRPNTSFCFLDIRSPGLGDTAMYLCATSFRVDTQYFGPGTRLTVL.